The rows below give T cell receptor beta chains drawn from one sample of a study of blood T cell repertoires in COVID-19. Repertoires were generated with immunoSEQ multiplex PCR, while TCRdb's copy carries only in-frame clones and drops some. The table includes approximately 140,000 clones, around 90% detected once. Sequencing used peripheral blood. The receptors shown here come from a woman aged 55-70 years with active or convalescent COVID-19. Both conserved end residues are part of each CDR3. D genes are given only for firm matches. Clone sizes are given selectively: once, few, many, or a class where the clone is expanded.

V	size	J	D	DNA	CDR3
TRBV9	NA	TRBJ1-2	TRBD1	TGTGCCAGCAGCGACGGGACAGGGGTTCTGAGGAGCTATGGCTACACCTTC	CASSDGTGVLRSYGYTF
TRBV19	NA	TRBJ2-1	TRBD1	TGTGCCAGTAGGAATACAGGGGTGGATGAGCAGTTCTTC	CASRNTGVDEQFF
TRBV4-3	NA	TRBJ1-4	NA	TGCGCCAGCAGCCAAGGGACTGCAACTAATGAAAAACTGTTTTTT	CASSQGTATNEKLFF
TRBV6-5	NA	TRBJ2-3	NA	TGTGCCAGCAGTTATGATAGGGACTCGCAGTATTTT	CASSYDRDSQYF
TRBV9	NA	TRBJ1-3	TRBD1	TGTGCCAGCAGCCCCCGGACAGGAGGAAACACCATATATTTT	CASSPRTGGNTIYF
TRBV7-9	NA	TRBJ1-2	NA	TGTGCCAGCAGACACATATCAGGGGTGTCTAACTATGGCTACACCTTC	CASRHISGVSNYGYTF
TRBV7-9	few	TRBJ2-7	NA	TGTGCCAGCAGCCCCAATTTAAGGGAGTTGGGGGAGCAGTACTTC	CASSPNLRELGEQYF
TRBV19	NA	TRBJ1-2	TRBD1	TGTGCCAGTAGTGGCCGGGACAGCTATGGCTACACCTTC	CASSGRDSYGYTF
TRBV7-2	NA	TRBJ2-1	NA	TGTGCCAGCAGCTCCGACAGATTCAATGAGCAGTTCTTC	CASSSDRFNEQFF
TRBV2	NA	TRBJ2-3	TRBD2	TGTGCCAGCAGCGCAGCCTTAGCGGGGGGTTGGGATACGCAGTATTTT	CASSAALAGGWDTQYF
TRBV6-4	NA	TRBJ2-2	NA	TGTGCCAGCAGTGACTCTTTGGGCAGGTACACCGGGGAGCTGTTTTTT	CASSDSLGRYTGELFF
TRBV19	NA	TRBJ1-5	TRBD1	TGTGCCAGTAGTATTCGACAGGGGGCTAGCAATCAGCCCCAGCATTTT	CASSIRQGASNQPQHF
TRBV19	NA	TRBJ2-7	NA	TGTGCCAGTAGTTCCCAGGGGTCCTACGAGCAGTACTTC	CASSSQGSYEQYF
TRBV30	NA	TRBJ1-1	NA	TGTGCCTGGAGTGTGGAGACGAACACTGAAGCTTTCTTT	CAWSVETNTEAFF
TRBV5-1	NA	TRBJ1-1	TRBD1	TGCGCCAGCAGCTTGCAGGGGGAGAGCACTGAAGCTTTCTTT	CASSLQGESTEAFF
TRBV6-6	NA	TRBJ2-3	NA	TGTGCCAGCAGTTCCCCCCGGAGTGCAGATACGCAGTATTTT	CASSSPRSADTQYF
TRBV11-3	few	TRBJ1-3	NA	TGTGCCAGCAGCTCAAACCCGGACAGTACCATATATTTT	CASSSNPDSTIYF
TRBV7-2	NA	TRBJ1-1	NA	TGTGCCAGCAGCTTAGCCGGGGGTTATGACACTGAAGCTTTCTTT	CASSLAGGYDTEAFF
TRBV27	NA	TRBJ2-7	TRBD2	TGTGCCAGCAGTTTTGCGGGGGTTACCGAGCAGTACTTC	CASSFAGVTEQYF
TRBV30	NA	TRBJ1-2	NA	TGTGCCTGGAGTGCGGGGGTGGGGGTACGCTACACCTTC	CAWSAGVGVRYTF
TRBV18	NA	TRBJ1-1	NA	TGTGCCAGCTCACCAGTATATCCGGCTAGGAACACTGAAGCTTTCTTT	CASSPVYPARNTEAFF
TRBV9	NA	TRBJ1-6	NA	TGTGCCAGCAGCGTAGAGGGGACAAGGGATTCACCCCTCCACTTT	CASSVEGTRDSPLHF
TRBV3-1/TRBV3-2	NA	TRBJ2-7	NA	TGTGCCAGCAGCCAATCTAAGACAGGGGGCCTACTAGCGGGCCCCTCCGAGCAGTACTTC	CASSQSKTGGLLAGPSEQYF
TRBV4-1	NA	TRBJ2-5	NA	TGCGCCAGCAGCCATGCACAGGGACGAGAGACCCAGTACTTC	CASSHAQGRETQYF
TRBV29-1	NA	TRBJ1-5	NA	TGCAGCGTTGCTGACGGGGGGCGGACTCAGCCCCAGCATTTT	CSVADGGRTQPQHF
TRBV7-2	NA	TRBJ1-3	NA	TGTGCCAGCAGCCCAAACAGCCCTTTCTCTGGAAACACCATATATTTT	CASSPNSPFSGNTIYF
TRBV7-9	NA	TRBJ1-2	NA	TGTGCCAGCAGCCCCCATGGAGGAATCAGCTATGGCTACACCTTC	CASSPHGGISYGYTF
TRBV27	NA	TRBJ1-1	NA	TGTGCCAGCAGTTGGGGCAAAACTGAAGCTTTCTTT	CASSWGKTEAFF
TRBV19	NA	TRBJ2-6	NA	TGTGCCACCTCTCCCTCTGGGGCCAACGTCCTGACTTTC	CATSPSGANVLTF
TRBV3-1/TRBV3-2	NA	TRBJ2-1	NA	TGTGCCAGCAGCCGCACCAGGGCCGATGAGCAGTTCTTC	CASSRTRADEQFF
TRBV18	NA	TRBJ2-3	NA	TGTGCCAGCTCACCACTCGTCGGGATGTTATCCCCAGATACGCAGTATTTT	CASSPLVGMLSPDTQYF
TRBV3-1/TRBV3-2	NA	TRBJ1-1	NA	TGTGCCAGCAGCCGACGACAGACCACTGAAGCTTTCTTT	CASSRRQTTEAFF
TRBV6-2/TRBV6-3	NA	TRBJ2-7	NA	TGTGCCAGCAGCGGACAGCCCTACGAGCAGTACTTC	CASSGQPYEQYF
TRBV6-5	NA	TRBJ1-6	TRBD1	TGTGCCAGCAGCCAGGGGGAAGGGGGTAATTCACCCCTCCACTTT	CASSQGEGGNSPLHF
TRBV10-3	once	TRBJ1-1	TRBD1	TGTGCCATCAGCCTAGAGACAGGGTCTAACACTGAAGCTTTCTTT	CAISLETGSNTEAFF
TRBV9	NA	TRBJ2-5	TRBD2	TGTGCCAGCAGCGTAGGGGGCAGGGCGGGAGGCGTGACCCAGTACTTC	CASSVGGRAGGVTQYF
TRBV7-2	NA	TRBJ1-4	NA	TGTGCCAGCAGCTCAGGCCGTGGGGCGGAAAAACTGTTTTTT	CASSSGRGAEKLFF
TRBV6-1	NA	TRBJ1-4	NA	TGTGCCAGCAGTGAAGCGCATGTCAGGGTGGGTGAAAAACTGTTTTTT	CASSEAHVRVGEKLFF
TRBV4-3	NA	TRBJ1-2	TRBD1	TGCGCCAGCAGCCCCGGGACAGGGCTCTATGGCTACACCTTC	CASSPGTGLYGYTF
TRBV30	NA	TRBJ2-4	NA	TGTGCCTGGAGTGTACCTGGGGGCGGAAACATTCAGTACTTC	CAWSVPGGGNIQYF
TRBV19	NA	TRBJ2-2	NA	TGTGCCAGTAGTATCCCCCTAGGCCCCGGGGAGCTGTTTTTT	CASSIPLGPGELFF
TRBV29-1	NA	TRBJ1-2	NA	TGCAGCGTTGGAAGACAGGCTGTAGGGGCCATCTATGGCTACACCTTC	CSVGRQAVGAIYGYTF
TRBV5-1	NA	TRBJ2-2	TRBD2	TGCGCCAGCAGCTTGTCACTAGCGACCGGGGAGCTGTTTTTT	CASSLSLATGELFF
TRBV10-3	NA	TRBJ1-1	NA	TGTGCCATCAGCGCCGCGGAGAACACTGAAGCTTTCTTT	CAISAAENTEAFF
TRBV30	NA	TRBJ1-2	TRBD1	TGTGCCTTACCGACAGGGGGGAACTATGGCTACACCTTC	CALPTGGNYGYTF
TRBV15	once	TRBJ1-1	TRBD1	TGTGCCACCAGCAGGGGTGCCGGGACAGCTGAAGCTTTCTTT	CATSRGAGTAEAFF
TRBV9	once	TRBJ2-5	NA	TGTGCCAGCAGCCCTAGTAGCCCCGGGCAAGAGACCCAGTACTTC	CASSPSSPGQETQYF
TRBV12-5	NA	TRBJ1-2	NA	TGTGCTAGTGGCGGAGGGGCAGGCTACACCTTC	CASGGGAGYTF
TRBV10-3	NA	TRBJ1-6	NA	TGTGCCATCAGTGATGCGGCAGGGGTTTCACCCCTCCACTTT	CAISDAAGVSPLHF
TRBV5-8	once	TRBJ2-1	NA	TGTGCCAGCAGCCCCCTTCTGGCAGGGCCGTACCCGGCCCAGTTCTTC	CASSPLLAGPYPAQFF
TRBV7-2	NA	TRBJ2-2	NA	TGTGCCTGCTCCGGGACCCAGGGGACCGGGGAGCTGTTTTTT	CACSGTQGTGELFF
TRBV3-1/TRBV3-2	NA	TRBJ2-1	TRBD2	TGTGCCAGCAGCCAAGGTCCTAGCGGCAACAATGAGCAGTTCTTC	CASSQGPSGNNEQFF